Presented here are 24 T cell receptor beta chains from one specimen sequenced in a study of blood T cell repertoires in COVID-19. Assay: immunoSEQ multiplex PCR; the TCRdb copy retains only in-frame clones and omits some. The sample lists 150,000 to 200,000 clones, around four fifths occurring once. The sequencing sample was made of peripheral blood. These TCRs come from a man aged 70-80 years who had recovered from COVID-19.

The chain links TRBV30 to TRBJ1-5, with 8 bases fitting TRBD1. CDR3 length equals 12 residues. The germline V gene has CDR1 GTSNPN and CDR2 SVGIG (reference sequence). Germline trimming cut 5 bases from V and 7 bases from J; bases unmatched to any gene: 4. The CDR3 reads CAWDRGPQPQHF. CDR3 nucleotides: TGTGCCTGGGACAGGGGCCCACAGCCCCAGCATTTT.

This clone was counted only a few times. This chain uses TRBV19 with TRBJ1-5; TRBD1 matches 9 bases. The V gene end was trimmed by 7 bases and the J gene end by 1 base; junction bases not matched to a gene: 11. Germline lookup yields CDR1 LNHDA and CDR2 SQIVND (reference sequence). This CDR3 is built from 17 residues. Here the CDR3 reads CASTDTGGQGSNQPQHF. CDR3 DNA: TGTGCCAGTACCGACACAGGGGGCCAGGGGAGCAATCAGCCCCAGCATTTT.

V and J are TRBV3-1 (or the pseudogene TRBV3-2) and TRBJ2-3; 7 nucleotides agree with TRBD2. This CDR3 is built from 15 residues. Trimming cost V 3 bases and J 2 bases; bases outside gene matches: 5. CDR1 is LGHDT and CDR2 is YNNKEL in the germline V gene (reference sequence). The CDR3, as DNA: TGTGCCAGCAGCCAGAGAGCGGGGAACACAGATACGCAGTATTTT. This translates into CASSQRAGNTDTQYF.

V gene TRBV5-1 combines with J gene TRBJ1-6; D uncertain. The CDR3 is made up of 14 amino acids. The germline CDR1 and CDR2 sequences are SGHRS and YFSETQ. V gave up 0 bases and J gave up 5 bases, with 6 bases separating them. CDR3 protein: CASSLDGDNSPLHF. CDR3 nucleotide sequence: TGCGCCAGCAGCTTGGACGGGGATAATTCACCCCTCCACTTT.

The V gene is TRBV7-9, the J gene TRBJ2-7; weak D call: TRBD1 (6 bases). V lost 5 bases to trimming and J lost 1 base, with 12 bases between them. Per germline, CDR1 SEHNR and CDR2 FQNEAQ (reference sequence). This CDR3 is 14 amino acids long. CDR3 DNA: TGTGCCAGCAGCCTGATTGGACAGTCCTACGAGCAGTACTTC. This sequence encodes CASSLIGQSYEQYF.

J is TRBJ2-1 and V is TRBV5-4, with TRBD2 as a possible D gene (6 bases). This CDR3 region has 13 residues. Germline V CDR1 and CDR2: SGHNT, YYREEE (reference sequence). The germline V and J ends were trimmed by 2 bases and 8 bases, with 11 bases remaining between them. This chain's CDR3 is CASSFISGDEQFF. The CDR3, as DNA: TGTGCCAGCAGCTTTATTAGCGGCGATGAGCAGTTCTTC.

The V call is TRBV5-1, the J call TRBJ1-5, with no clear D. CDR3 size: 14 residues. Germline CDR1 SGHRS, CDR2 YFSETQ. V was pared by 0 bases and J by 4 bases, with 8 bases between. The CDR3 spells CASSLGAKNQPQHF. The DNA for the CDR3 is TGCGCCAGCAGCTTGGGGGCCAAAAATCAGCCCCAGCATTTT.

This chain connects TRBV11-2 to TRBJ1-1; TRBD1 is a possible D gene (5 bases). The CDR3 is made up of 14 amino acids. Deletions cut 5 bases from V and 0 bases from J, with 10 bases between. Germline V gene sequence: CDR1 SGHAT, CDR2 FQNNGV. CDR3 in DNA: TGTGCCAGCAGCCCCGGGGGATTGAACACTGAAGCTTTCTTT. This gives the protein CASSPGGLNTEAFF.

About this clone: In the same sample, other DNA sequences code for this CDR3. This sequence joins TRBV19 and TRBJ2-2; 8 positions agree with TRBD1. Germline V lookup: CDR1 LNHDA, CDR2 SQIVND (reference sequence). This CDR3 contains 15 residues. V trimming: 3 bases; J trimming: 4 bases; junction bases outside the gene matches: 4. The DNA of the CDR3 is TGTGCCAGTAGTATTCAGGGGGCAGGCACCGGGGAGCTGTTTTTT. Translation gives CASSIQGAGTGELFF. The full variable domain, in which reference TRBV19 and TRBJ2-2 provide the parts outside the CDR3, is DGGITQSPKYLFRKEGQNVTLSCEQNLNHDAMYWYRQDPGQGLRLIYYSQIVNDFQKGDIAEGYSVSREKKESFPLTVTSAQKNPTAFYLCASSIQGAGTGELFFGEGSRLTVL.

This chain links TRBV27 with TRBJ2-7, with TRBD1 identical over 7 bases. CDR1 and CDR2 from the germline V gene are MNHEY and SMNVEV (reference sequence). Trimming removed 6 bases from V and 4 bases from J; junction bases left unmatched: 12. The length of the CDR3 is 15 residues. CDR3 region: CASSVDRTARYEQYF. DNA for the CDR3: TGTGCCAGCAGCGTGGACAGGACCGCAAGGTACGAGCAGTACTTC.

The V call is TRBV5-8, the J call TRBJ2-4; 8 positions match TRBD1. Trimming took 4 bases from V and 1 from J; bases not matched to a gene: 4. Germline V gene lookup returns CDR1 SGHTS and CDR2 YDEGEE. This CDR3 comprises 15 residues. DNA for the CDR3: TGTGCCAGCAGCACCAGGACAGGGGCCAAAAACATTCAGTACTTC. It yields the protein CASSTRTGAKNIQYF.

This clone has only a few counts. The chain employs TRBV14 and TRBJ2-3; D gene ambiguous. The germline V and J ends were trimmed by 4 bases and 8 bases, with 10 bases remaining between them. In germline, CDR1 is SGHDN, CDR2 FVKESK. The CDR3 has 12 amino acids. The chain's CDR3 is CASSRLGGTQYF. The CDR3 DNA is TGTGCCAGCAGCCGCCTAGGTGGTACGCAGTATTTT.

The chain recombines TRBV6-5 with TRBJ1-4; 9 positions match TRBD1. The CDR3 is 14 residues long. Germline V gene lookup returns CDR1 MNHEY and CDR2 SVGAGI. V gave up 1 base and J gave up 7 bases; unmatched junction bases: 1. The CDR3, as DNA: TGTGCCAGCAGTTACTTGACAGGGGGTGAAAAACTGTTTTTT. Its protein product is CASSYLTGGEKLFF.

The chain combines TRBV10-3 with TRBJ1-3; 8 bases align to TRBD1. CDR3 size: 16 residues. The V gene's germline CDR1 is ENHRY and CDR2 SYGVKD. V was pared by 2 bases and J by 4 bases, with 7 bases of the junction left unmatched. The CDR3 sequence: CAISERIRDRGNTIYF. The CDR3 region has the DNA TGTGCCATCAGTGAGCGCATCCGGGACAGGGGAAACACCATATATTTT.

The rearrangement uses TRBV5-5 and TRBJ1-1, with 7 positions matching TRBD1. V gave up 5 bases and J gave up 4 bases; unmatched junction bases: 8. Germline V gene sequence: CDR1 SGHKS, CDR2 YYEKEE (reference sequence). This CDR3 has 14 amino acids. Here the CDR3 DNA reads TGTGCCAGCAGTTTAGACAGGGTGGGCACTGAAGCTTTCTTT. Translating gives CASSLDRVGTEAFF.

The chain has TRBV11-2 and TRBJ2-3; TRBD2 is a possible D gene (5 bases). CDR1 is SGHAT, CDR2 FQNNGV, per germline. The CDR3 has 14 amino acids. Trimming took 3 bases from V and 2 from J, leaving 9 bases between them. The CDR3 DNA sequence: TGTGCCAGCAGCTTGGAGACTATCACAGATACGCAGTATTTT. Amino acid sequence: CASSLETITDTQYF.

This clone was picked up one time. The rearrangement uses TRBV7-9 and TRBJ1-3; 7 bases map to TRBD1. In germline, CDR1 is SEHNR, CDR2 FQNEAQ (reference sequence). The CDR3 is 16 amino acids. The J segment lost 2 bases and the V segment lost 5 bases, leaving 9 bases of the junction unmatched. The CDR3 DNA reads as TGTGCCAGCAGCCCCGCAGGGGGGCTCCCTGGAAACACCATATATTTT. This gives the protein CASSPAGGLPGNTIYF.

The chain couples TRBV29-1 to TRBJ1-2; 9 bases are shared with TRBD1. The germline CDR1 and CDR2 sequences are SQVTM and ANQGSEA. Trimming at V came to 6 bases and at J to 1 base, leaving 9 bases not matched to a gene. CDR3 length equals 15 residues. CDR3 bases: TGCAGCGTAGGCCCCGGGACAGGGATTAACTATGGCTACACCTTC. As protein: CSVGPGTGINYGYTF.

V is TRBV28 and J is TRBJ1-2; 10 bases are shared with TRBD1. The CDR3 extends over 14 amino acids. The junction had 5 bases not matched to a gene; V was cut back by 2 bases and J by 8 bases. Germline assignment: CDR1 MDHEN and CDR2 SYDVKM. CDR3 loop: CASSLSDRGRGYTF. CDR3 nucleotides: TGTGCCAGCAGTTTAAGTGACAGGGGGCGAGGCTACACCTTC.

The V gene is TRBV18, the J gene TRBJ1-1; D not resolved. V was trimmed by 2 bases and J by 11 bases, leaving 12 bases between them. Germline lookup yields CDR1 KGHSH and CDR2 LQKENI. The CDR3 length is 12 residues. CDR3 in amino acids: CASSPMGPLAFF. The CDR3 nucleotides are TGTGCCAGCTCACCAATGGGCCCCTTGGCTTTCTTT.

The chain recombines TRBV4-2 with TRBJ1-5; unclear D gene. This CDR3 has 17 amino acids. Trimming took 0 bases from V and 0 from J, leaving 12 bases between them. CDR1 is LGHNA and CDR2 is YNFKEQ in the germline V gene. The CDR3: CASSQDLVSYSNQPQHF. The CDR3 coding sequence is TGTGCCAGCAGCCAAGATCTTGTTAGCTATAGCAATCAGCCCCAGCATTTT.

The rearrangement links TRBV5-5 to TRBJ2-1; D is unresolved. Per the germline V gene, CDR1 is SGHKS and CDR2 is YYEKEE (reference sequence). CDR3 length equals 16 residues. Trimming shortened V by 4 bases and J by 0 bases, and 14 bases separated the two germline ends. The CDR3 DNA reads TGTGCCAGCAGCGCCAGAGGAGTTCCCTCCTACAATGAGCAGTTCTTC. Its translation is CASSARGVPSYNEQFF.

The V and J genes are TRBV10-3 and TRBJ2-7; 9 bases are shared with TRBD2. Germline CDR1 and CDR2: ENHRY and SYGVKD. The CDR3 covers 12 residues. V was pared by 10 bases and J by 4 bases, with 5 bases of the junction left unmatched. Written as DNA, the CDR3 is TGTGCCACCAGGACTAGCGAATACGAGCAGTACTTC. Translation gives CATRTSEYEQYF.

This chain joins TRBV28 and TRBJ2-1; possible D gene TRBD1, 5 bases. Germline V gene data show CDR1 as MDHEN and CDR2 as SYDVKM. There are 14 residues in the CDR3. Trimming removed 3 bases at V and 10 bases at J, with 16 bases between. The CDR3 spells CASSFSSSKGEQFF. The CDR3, as DNA: TGTGCCAGCAGTTTTAGTAGCTCCAAGGGGGAGCAGTTCTTC.